The clone carrying this T cell receptor (beta chain) was observed many times. Its antigen is not known. Authors' methods: The study took CDR3 differences across clinicopathological groups and made a distant-metastasis classifier for papillary thyroid cancer from them. TCRdb re-called the PCR reads with MiXCR. TCRdb assigned the V and J calls; the authors' analysis was not used. The sample records roughly 64,000 clones, approximately 4% being singletons. The CDR3 is 15 amino acids. V was clipped by 6 bases and J by 4 bases; unmatched bases: 5. The sample comes from a study of metastatic and nonmetastatic thyroid tumors. As for the study in general: The comparison covered peripheral blood and tumor or nodule tissue in malignant and benign thyroid patients.

Study-level results: Malignant tumors reportedly showed significantly higher TCR beta diversity than benign nodules in both blood and tumor.

There were no patients who had received any treatment before thyroid surgery. The chain links TRBV12-3 or TRBV12-4 to TRBJ2-1; TRBD2 matches at 11 bases. The sequence derives from a female donor with papillary thyroid cancer or a benign thyroid nodule (not recorded which). Some clones in this sample may be carry-over from other donors' samples. The sequencing sample was made of blood. The CDR3 DNA reads as TGTGCCAGCAGCCTGGGACTAGCGGCTTACAATGAGCAGTTCTTC. Its translation: CASSLGLAAYNEQFF.